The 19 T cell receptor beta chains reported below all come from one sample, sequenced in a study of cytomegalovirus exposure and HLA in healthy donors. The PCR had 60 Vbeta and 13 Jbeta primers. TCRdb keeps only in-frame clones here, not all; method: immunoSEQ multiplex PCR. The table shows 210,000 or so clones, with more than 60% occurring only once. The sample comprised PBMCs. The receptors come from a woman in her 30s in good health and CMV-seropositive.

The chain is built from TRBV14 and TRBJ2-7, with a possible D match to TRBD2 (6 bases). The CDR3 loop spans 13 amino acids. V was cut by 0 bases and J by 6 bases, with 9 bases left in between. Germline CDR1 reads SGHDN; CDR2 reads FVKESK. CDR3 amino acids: CASSQDRRGEQYF. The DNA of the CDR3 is TGTGCCAGCAGCCAAGATAGGAGGGGCGAGCAGTACTTC. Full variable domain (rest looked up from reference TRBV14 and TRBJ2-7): EAGVTQFPSHSVIEKGQTVTLRCDPISGHDNLYWYRRVMGKEIKFLLHFVKESKQDESGMPNNRFLAERTGGTYSTLKVQPAELEDSGVYFCASSQDRRGEQYFGPGTRLTVT.

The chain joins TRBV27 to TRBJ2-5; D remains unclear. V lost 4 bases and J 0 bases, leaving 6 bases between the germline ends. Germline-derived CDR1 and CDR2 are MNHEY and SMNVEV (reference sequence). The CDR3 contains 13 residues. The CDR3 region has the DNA TGTGCCAGCAGTTCCTCGTACCAAGAGACCCAGTACTTC. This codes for CASSSSYQETQYF.

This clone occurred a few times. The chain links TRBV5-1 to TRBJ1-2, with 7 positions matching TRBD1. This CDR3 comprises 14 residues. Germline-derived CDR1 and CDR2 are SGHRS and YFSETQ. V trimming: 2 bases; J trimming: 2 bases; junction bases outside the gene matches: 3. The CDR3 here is CASSLRGQNYGYTF. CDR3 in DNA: TGCGCCAGCAGCTTAAGGGGGCAAAACTATGGCTACACCTTC.

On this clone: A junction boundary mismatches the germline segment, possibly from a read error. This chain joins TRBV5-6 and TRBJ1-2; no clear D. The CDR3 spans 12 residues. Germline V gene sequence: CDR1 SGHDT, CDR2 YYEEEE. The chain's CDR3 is CASSLLNYGCTF. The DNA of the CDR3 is TGTGCCAGCAGCTTGTTAAACTATGGCTGCACCTTC.

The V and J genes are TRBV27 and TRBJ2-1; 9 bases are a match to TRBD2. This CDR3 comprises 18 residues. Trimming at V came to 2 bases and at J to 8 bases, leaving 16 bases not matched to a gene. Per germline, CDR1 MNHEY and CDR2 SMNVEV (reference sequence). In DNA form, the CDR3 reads TGTGCCAGCAGTTTAGGACTTCTAGCGGGACCCCCCACATATGAGCAGTTCTTC. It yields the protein CASSLGLLAGPPTYEQFF.

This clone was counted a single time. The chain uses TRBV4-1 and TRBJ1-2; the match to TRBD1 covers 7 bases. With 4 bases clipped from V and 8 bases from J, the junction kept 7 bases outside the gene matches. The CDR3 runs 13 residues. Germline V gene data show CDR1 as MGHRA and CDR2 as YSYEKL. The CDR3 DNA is TGCGCCAGCAGCCGTGAACAGGGGCGAGGCTACACCTTC. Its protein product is CASSREQGRGYTF.

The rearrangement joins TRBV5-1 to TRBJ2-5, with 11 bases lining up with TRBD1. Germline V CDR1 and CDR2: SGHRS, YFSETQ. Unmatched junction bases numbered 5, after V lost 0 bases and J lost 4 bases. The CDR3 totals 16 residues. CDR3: CASSLVGTGGLETQYF. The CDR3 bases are TGCGCCAGCAGCTTGGTGGGGACAGGGGGACTAGAGACCCAGTACTTC.

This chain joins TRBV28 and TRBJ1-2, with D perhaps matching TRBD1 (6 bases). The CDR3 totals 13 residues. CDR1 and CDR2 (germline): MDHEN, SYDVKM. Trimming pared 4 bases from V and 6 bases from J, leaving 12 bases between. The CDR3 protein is CASSSTGIDGYTF. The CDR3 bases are TGTGCCAGCAGTTCCACAGGGATCGATGGCTACACCTTC.

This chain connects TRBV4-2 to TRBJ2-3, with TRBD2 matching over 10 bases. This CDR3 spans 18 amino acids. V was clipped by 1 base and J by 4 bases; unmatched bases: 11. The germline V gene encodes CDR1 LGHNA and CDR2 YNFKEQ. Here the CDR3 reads CASSQAVQRGGQADTQYF. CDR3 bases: TGTGCCAGCAGCCAAGCCGTACAGCGGGGGGGCCAGGCAGATACGCAGTATTTT.

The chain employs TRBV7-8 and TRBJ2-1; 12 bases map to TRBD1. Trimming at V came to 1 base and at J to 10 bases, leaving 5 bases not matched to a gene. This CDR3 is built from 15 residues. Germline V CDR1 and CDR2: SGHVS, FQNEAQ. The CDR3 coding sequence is TGTGCCAGCAGCTTAGTAGGGACAGGGGGCGAAGAGCAGTTCTTC. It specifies CASSLVGTGGEEQFF.

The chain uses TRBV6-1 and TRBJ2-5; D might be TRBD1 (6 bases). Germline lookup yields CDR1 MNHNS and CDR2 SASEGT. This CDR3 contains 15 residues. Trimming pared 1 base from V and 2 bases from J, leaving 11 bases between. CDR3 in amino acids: CASSEGSRGQETQYF. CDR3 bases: TGTGCCAGCAGTGAAGGTTCCAGGGGTCAAGAGACCCAGTACTTC.

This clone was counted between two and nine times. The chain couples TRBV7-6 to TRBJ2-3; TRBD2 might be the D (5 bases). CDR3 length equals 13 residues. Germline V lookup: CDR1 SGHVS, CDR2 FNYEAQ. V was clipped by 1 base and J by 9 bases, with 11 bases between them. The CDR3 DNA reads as TGTGCCAGCAGCTTAGATAGAGTAGCGACGCAGTATTTT. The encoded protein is CASSLDRVATQYF.

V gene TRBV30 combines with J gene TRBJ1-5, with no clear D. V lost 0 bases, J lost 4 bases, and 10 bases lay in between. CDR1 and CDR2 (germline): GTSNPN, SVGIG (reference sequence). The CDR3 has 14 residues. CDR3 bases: TGTGCCTGGAGTGTCCTCAGTAAAAATCAGCCCCAGCATTTT. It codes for CAWSVLSKNQPQHF.

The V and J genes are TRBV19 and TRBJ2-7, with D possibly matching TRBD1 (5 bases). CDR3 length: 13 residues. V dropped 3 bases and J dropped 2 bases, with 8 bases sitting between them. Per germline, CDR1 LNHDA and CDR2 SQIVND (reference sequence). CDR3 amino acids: CASSIARAYEQYF. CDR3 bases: TGTGCCAGTAGTATTGCCAGGGCCTACGAGCAGTACTTC.

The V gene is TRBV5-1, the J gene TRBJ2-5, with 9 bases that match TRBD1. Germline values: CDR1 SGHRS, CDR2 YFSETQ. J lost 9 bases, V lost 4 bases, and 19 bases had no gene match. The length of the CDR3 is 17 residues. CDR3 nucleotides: TGCGCCAGCAGCCCCCGGGGATGGACAGGGGCCTCGGGGGCCCAGTACTTC. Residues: CASSPRGWTGASGAQYF. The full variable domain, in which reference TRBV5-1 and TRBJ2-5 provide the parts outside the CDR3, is KAGVTQTPRYLIKTRGQQVTLSCSPISGHRSVSWYQQTPGQGLQFLFEYFSETQRNKGNFPGRFSGRQFSNSRSEMNVSTLELGDSALYLCASSPRGWTGASGAQYFGPGTRLLVL.

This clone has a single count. As DNA, the CDR3 is TGTGCCAGCAGCCCCACCTCCAGTCCAACTAATGAAAAACTGTTTTTT. Translating gives CASSPTSSPTNEKLFF. V usage is TRBV7-7 and J usage is TRBJ1-4; D remains ambiguous. The CDR3 spans 16 residues. V was pared by 5 bases and J by 0 bases, with 13 bases between. Germline CDR1 SSHAT, CDR2 FNYEAQ (reference sequence).

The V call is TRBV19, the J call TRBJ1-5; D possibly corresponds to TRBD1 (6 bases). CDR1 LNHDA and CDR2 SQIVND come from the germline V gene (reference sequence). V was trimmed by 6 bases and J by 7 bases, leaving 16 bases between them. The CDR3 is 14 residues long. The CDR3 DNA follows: TGTGCCAGTAGGGTGAGGCAGGGGTGGCAGCCCCAGCATTTT. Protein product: CASRVRQGWQPQHF.

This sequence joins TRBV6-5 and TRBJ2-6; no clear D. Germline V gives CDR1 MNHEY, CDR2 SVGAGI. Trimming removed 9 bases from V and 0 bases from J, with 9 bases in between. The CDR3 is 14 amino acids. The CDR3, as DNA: TGTGCCAGTACTGACACCTCTGGGGCCAACGTCCTGACTTTC. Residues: CASTDTSGANVLTF.

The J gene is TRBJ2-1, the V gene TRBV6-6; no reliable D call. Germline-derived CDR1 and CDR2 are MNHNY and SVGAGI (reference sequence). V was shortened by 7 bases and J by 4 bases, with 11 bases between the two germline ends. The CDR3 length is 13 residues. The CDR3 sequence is CASTRVQYNEQFF. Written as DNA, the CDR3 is TGTGCCAGCACTCGGGTCCAATACAATGAGCAGTTCTTC.